Included here is one T cell receptor beta chain sequence, with context. The antigen is not known. Using the 5' RACE reads, TCRdb records one entry per CDR3 protein without DNA. Its table lists more than 120,000 distinct CDR3 sequences. These data are taken from a study of T cells expressing NK-cell markers. Looking at the study overall: It was sorted CD3+CD56-NKG2C+, CD3+CD56+NKG2C- and CD3+CD56+NKG2C+ T cells that provided the TCR beta repertoires. One of eight sequenced donors was HCMV-seronegative; the other seven were seropositive.

This CDR3 has 15 residues. CDR1 and CDR2 (germline): SGHNT, YYREEE (reference sequence). Regarding the study as a whole: These same clonotypes (in several donors) also led the CD3+CD56-NKG2C+ fraction.

The TCR sequence derives from a young man in good health. Sequenced: blood T cells: a sorted CD56 or NKG2C T cell subset, CD4+ or CD8+ T cells, or bulk PBMC T cells (not recorded which). The V call is TRBV5-4, the J call TRBJ2-7; lacking DNA, the TRBD1 call made by TCRdb goes unchecked. The CDR3 sequence: CASSPGQISTYEQYF.